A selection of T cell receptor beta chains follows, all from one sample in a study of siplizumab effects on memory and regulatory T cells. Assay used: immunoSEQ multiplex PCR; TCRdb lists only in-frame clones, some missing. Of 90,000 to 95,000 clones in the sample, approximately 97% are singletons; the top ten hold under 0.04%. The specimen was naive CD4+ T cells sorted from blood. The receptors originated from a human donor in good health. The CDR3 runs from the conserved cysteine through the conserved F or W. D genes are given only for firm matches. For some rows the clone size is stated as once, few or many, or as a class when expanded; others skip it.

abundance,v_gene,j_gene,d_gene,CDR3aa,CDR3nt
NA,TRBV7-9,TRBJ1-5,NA,CASSLNNQPQHF,TGTGCCAGCAGCTTAAATAATCAGCCCCAGCATTTT
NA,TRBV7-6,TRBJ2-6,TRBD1,CASSARDRAVSGANVLTF,TGTGCCAGCAGCGCTAGGGACAGGGCAGTCTCTGGGGCCAACGTCCTGACTTTC
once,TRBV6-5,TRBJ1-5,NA,CASKLTGHSNQPQHF,TGTGCCAGCAAGCTCACCGGTCATAGCAATCAGCCCCAGCATTTT
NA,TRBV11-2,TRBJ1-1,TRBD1,CASSSQTGGNTEAFF,TGTGCCAGCAGCTCCCAGACAGGGGGAAACACTGAAGCTTTCTTT
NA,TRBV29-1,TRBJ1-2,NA,CSGGPKDRYGYTF,TGCAGCGGTGGCCCCAAGGACAGATATGGCTACACCTTC
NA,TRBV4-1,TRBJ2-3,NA,CASSQTGTSTDTQYF,TGCGCCAGCAGCCAAACCGGGACTTCCACAGATACGCAGTATTTT
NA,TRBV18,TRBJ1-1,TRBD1,CASSPTTTGVTEAFF,TGTGCCAGCTCACCAACCACCACAGGGGTCACTGAAGCTTTCTTT
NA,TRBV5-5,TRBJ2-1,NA,CASSLEGRPTRSYNEQFF,TGTGCCAGCAGCTTGGAGGGTAGGCCCACACGCTCCTACAATGAGCAGTTCTTC
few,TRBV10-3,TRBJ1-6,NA,CAIHDRQVSPLHF,TGTGCCATCCACGACAGACAGGTTTCACCCCTCCACTTT
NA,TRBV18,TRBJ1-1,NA,CASSPFVSGEAFF,TGTGCCAGCTCACCATTCGTTTCAGGTGAAGCTTTCTTT
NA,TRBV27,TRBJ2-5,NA,CASSAMTVAGRVETQYF,TGTGCCAGCAGTGCCATGACGGTGGCGGGGCGGGTAGAGACCCAGTACTTC
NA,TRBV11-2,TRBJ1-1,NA,CASSSLGAPTEAFF,TGTGCCAGCAGCTCGCTAGGGGCCCCGACTGAAGCTTTCTTT
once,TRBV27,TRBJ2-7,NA,CASSPTTGMSYEQYF,TGTGCCAGCAGCCCAACTACAGGAATGTCCTACGAGCAGTACTTC
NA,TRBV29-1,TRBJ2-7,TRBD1,CSAADRSVYEQYF,TGCAGCGCAGCGGACAGGTCGGTATACGAGCAGTACTTC